What follows describes a single T cell receptor (beta chain). Antigen: not known. A second PCR, run for roughly 7 to 12 cycles, used a sample-barcoded 5' primer plus a J-beta primer mix. Individual samples furnished no less than 2.5 million CDR3-containing paired-end reads apiece. TCRdb recomputed calls from the 5' RACE reads with MiXCR, one row per CDR3 protein. Of roughly 800,000 distinct CDR3 sequences in the sample, under 40% were seen once. This sample was included in a study of blood T cells in healthy people across ages. The length of the CDR3 is 13 residues. The V gene end was trimmed by 6 bases and the J gene end by 3 bases; junction bases not matched to a gene: 3. Overall study results and limits: Measured against age, TCR beta diversity per million T cells decreased in a roughly linear manner. Diversity estimated from one million T cells was considered an underestimate. The study found TCR beta diversity correlated strongly with naive T cell percentage.

The sequenced sample consisted of blood. The clonotype was recovered from a young man in good health. The genes are TRBV12-3 or TRBV12-4 and TRBJ1-2; 8 positions match TRBD1. CDR3 sequence reads: CASRATGDYGYTF. DNA of the CDR3: TGTGCCAGCAGGGCGACAGGGGACTATGGCTACACCTTC.